Detailed here is one T cell receptor (beta chain). The antigen is not known. Libraries were UMI-labeled 5' RACE TRB cDNA. TCRdb derives one entry per CDR3 protein from the 5' RACE reads, leaving out DNA. The sample includes over 55,000 distinct CDR3 sequences. These data belong to a study of CXCR3-negative and CXCR3-positive naive CD8 T cells. The CDR3 runs 13 residues. Germline-derived CDR1 and CDR2 are SQVTM and ANQGSEA. Study results and limitations: Compared with CXCR3-negative naive cells, CXCR3-positive naive cells showed more hydrophobic TRB CDR3s. Naive CXCR3-positive and CXCR3-negative cells shared TRBV-TRBJ usage; memory cells diverged. PBMCs showed partially decreased CXCR3 expression after cryopreservation, and most assays used fresh PBMCs.

Sequenced sample: naive CXCR3+ CD8+ T cells from blood. Subset indicated: CD45RO-CCR7+CD27+CD95- naive CD8+ T cells expressing CXCR3 (TNR3+). V is TRBV29-1 and J is TRBJ2-1; TCRdb names TRBD2, which stays unverified in the absence of DNA. This receptor was taken from a human donor in good health. Some clones in this sample may be carry-over from other donors' samples. The chain's CDR3 is CSVKTSGRGEQFF.